This T cell receptor beta chain was sequenced for a study of patients and donors after allogeneic stem cell transplantation. TCRdb re-called the RT-PCR reads through MiXCR, storing one row per CDR3 protein. This sample has under 200,000 distinct CDR3 sequences, with about 30% found just once. Only a few counts were recorded for this clonotype. Germline CDR1 reads LGHDT; CDR2 reads YNNKEL (reference sequence). This CDR3 spans 13 amino acids. V lost 2 bases and J 2 bases, leaving 6 bases between the germline ends. The clonotype originates from a human donor who was either an allogeneic HSCT recipient or a stem cell or donor lymphocyte infusion donor (not recorded which). It is not recorded whose cells these are; they may come from a transplant donor. The source material was blood, either unsorted or a sorted T cell fraction (not recorded which). The chain links TRBV3-1 to TRBJ1-1; D is unresolved. The CDR3 DNA follows: TGTGCCAGCAGCCAACCTCGTAACACTGAAGCTTTCTTT. Encoded protein: CASSQPRNTEAFF.